This T cell receptor (beta chain) was observed in a study of T cells in Graves' hyperthyroidism and ophthalmopathy. The source material, RNA transcripts, was used to amplify TCR beta CDR3 regions. Primed by the HTBI set, a first-round RT-PCR was run on the TCR CDR3. TCRdb used MiXCR to reprocess the multiplex PCR reads, holding one entry per CDR3 protein. The table includes around 520,000 distinct CDR3 sequences, around 15% detected once. V shed 2 bases, J shed 3 bases, and the junction held 9 bases outside the gene matches. CDR1 is MNHNS, CDR2 SASEGT, per germline. This CDR3 spans 16 amino acids. V and J are TRBV6-1 and TRBJ2-7, with TRBD1 matching 8 bases. Source material: blood. The clonotype was recovered from a middle-aged woman with Graves' hyperthyroidism. DNA for the CDR3: TGTGCCAGCAGTGAAATTGCCCGGACAGGGTTCTACGAGCAGTACTTC. Amino acid sequence: CASSEIARTGFYEQYF.